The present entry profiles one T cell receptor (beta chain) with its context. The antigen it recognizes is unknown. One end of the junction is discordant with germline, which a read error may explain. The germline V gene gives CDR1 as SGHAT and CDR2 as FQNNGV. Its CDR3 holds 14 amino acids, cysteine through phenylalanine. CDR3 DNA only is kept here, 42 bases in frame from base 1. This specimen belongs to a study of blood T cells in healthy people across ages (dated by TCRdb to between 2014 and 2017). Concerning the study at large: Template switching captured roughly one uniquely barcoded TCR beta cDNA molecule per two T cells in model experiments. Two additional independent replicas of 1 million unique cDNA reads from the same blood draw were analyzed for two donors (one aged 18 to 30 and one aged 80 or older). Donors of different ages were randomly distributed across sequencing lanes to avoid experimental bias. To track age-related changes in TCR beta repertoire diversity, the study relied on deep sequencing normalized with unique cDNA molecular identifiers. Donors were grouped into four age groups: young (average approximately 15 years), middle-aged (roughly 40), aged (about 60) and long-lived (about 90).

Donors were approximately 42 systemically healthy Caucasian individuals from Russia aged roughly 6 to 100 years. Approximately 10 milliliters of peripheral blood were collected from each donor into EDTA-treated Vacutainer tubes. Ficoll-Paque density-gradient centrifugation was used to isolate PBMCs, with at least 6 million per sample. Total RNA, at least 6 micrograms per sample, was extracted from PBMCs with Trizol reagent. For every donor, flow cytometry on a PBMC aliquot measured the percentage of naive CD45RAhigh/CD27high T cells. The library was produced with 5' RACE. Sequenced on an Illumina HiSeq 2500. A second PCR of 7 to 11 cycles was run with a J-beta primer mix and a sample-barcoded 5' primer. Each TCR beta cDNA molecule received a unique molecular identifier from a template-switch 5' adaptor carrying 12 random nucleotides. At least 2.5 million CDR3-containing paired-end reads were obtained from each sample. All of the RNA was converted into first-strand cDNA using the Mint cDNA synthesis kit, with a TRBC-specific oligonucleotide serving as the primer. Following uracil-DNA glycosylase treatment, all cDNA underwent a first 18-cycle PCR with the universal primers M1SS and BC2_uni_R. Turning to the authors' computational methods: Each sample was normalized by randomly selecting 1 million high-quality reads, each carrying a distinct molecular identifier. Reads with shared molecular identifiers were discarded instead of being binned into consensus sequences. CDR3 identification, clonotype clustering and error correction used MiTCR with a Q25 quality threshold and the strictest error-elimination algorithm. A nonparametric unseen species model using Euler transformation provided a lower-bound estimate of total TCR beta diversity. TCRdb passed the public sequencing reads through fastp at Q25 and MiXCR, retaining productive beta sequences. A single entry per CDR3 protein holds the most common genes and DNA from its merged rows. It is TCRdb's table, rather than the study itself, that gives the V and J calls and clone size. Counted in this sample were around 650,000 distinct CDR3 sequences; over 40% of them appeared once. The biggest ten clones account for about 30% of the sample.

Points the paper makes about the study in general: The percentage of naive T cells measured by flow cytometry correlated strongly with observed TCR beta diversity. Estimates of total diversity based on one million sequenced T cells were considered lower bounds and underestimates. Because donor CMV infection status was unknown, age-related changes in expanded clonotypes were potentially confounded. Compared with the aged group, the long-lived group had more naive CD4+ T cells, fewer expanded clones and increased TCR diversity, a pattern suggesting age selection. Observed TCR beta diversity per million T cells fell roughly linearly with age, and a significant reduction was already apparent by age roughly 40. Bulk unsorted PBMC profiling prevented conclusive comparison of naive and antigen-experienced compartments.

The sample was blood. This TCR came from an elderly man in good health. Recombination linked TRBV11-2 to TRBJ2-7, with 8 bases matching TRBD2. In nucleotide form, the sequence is TGTGCCAGCAGCCTACTAGCGGCTTCCTACGGGCAGTACTTC. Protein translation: CASSLLAASYGQYF.